This T cell receptor (beta chain) emerged from a study of cytomegalovirus exposure and HLA in healthy donors. This CDR3 comprises 14 residues. With 60 Vbeta and 13 Jbeta primers, the PCR was carried out. Data came from immunoSEQ multiplex PCR; TCRdb stores just in-frame clones and leaves some out. Among over 100,000 clones listed, about 73% were seen once. This clone was detected only a few times. The chain has TRBV21-1 and TRBJ2-3; the table's D call, TRBD1, has no DNA check behind it. TRBV21-1 corresponds to a pseudogene. The sequenced sample consisted of PBMCs. The sequence derives from a young woman in good health and CMV-seropositive. In nucleotides, the CDR3 is TGTGCCAGCAGCAAAGACTCGACAGCAGATACGCAGTATTTT. Translation gives CASSKDSTADTQYF.